This T cell receptor beta chain was obtained from a study of cytomegalovirus exposure and HLA in healthy donors. Study results and caveats: Among the most significant clusters, several appeared linked to common viral pathogens in a later analysis. Analysis performed later found over 15,000 TCR beta sequences associated with HLA alleles at 0.05 false discovery rate.

Germline V gene sequence: CDR1 SNHLY, CDR2 FYNNEI. V lost 1 base, J lost 7 bases, and 10 bases lay in between. The CDR3 loop spans 13 amino acids. As concerns this clone: Its antigen is unidentified.

The primer mix had 60 Vbeta and 13 Jbeta primers. Generated by immunoSEQ multiplex PCR, the TCRdb table keeps only in-frame clones and is missing some. Among some 150,000 clones, about two thirds were seen once, and the ten largest hold approximately 2.1%. The genes are TRBV2 and TRBJ1-1; possibly TRBD1 for D (5 bases). The sequencing sample was made of PBMCs. This receptor was obtained from a man aged 40-49 years in good health and CMV-seronegative. The CDR3 DNA follows: TGTGCCAGCAGTGAAGGCCGGAGGGGTGAAGCTTTCTTT. Its protein is CASSEGRRGEAFF.